This T cell receptor (beta chain) appears in the sequencing data of a study of identical twins. cDNA carried unique molecular identifiers, and a universal primer site was added by template switching. TCRdb independently ran MiXCR on the 5' RACE reads; one entry per CDR3 protein. Counted here are approximately 700,000 distinct CDR3 sequences, 18% occurring once; the ten biggest clones make up less than 15%. The ends were cut back, 4 bases at V and 2 bases at J, with 15 bases in the middle. Per the germline V gene, CDR1 is SGHRS and CDR2 is YFSETQ. This CDR3 has 15 residues. Another study also made use of these data, one on T cells expressing NK-cell markers.

The chain recombines TRBV5-1 with TRBJ1-1; TRBD1 is a possible D gene (6 bases). The receptor's source is a woman between 18 and 29 years old in good health. Specimen: PBMCs. In DNA form, the CDR3 reads TGCGCCAGCAGCGGTACAGGGCGTAGAAACACTGAAGCTTTCTTT. It encodes CASSGTGRRNTEAFF.